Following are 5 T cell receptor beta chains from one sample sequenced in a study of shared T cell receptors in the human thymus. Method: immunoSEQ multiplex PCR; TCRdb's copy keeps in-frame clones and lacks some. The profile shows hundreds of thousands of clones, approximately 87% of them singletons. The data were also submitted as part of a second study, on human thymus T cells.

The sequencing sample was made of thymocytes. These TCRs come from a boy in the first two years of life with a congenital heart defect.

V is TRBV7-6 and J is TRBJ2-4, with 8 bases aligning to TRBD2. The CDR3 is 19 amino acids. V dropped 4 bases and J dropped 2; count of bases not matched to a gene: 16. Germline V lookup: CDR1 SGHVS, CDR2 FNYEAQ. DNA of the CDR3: TGTGCCAGCAGCTGGGGACGGGGGGGCTTAAGGGGACCCAAAAACATTCAGTACTTC. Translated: CASSWGRGGLRGPKNIQYF. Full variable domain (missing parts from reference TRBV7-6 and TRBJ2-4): GAGVSQSPRYKVTKRGQDVALRCDPISGHVSLYWYRQALGQGPEFLTYFNYEAQQDKSGLPNDRFSAERPEGSISTLTIQRTEQRDSAMYRCASSWGRGGLRGPKNIQYFGAGTRLSVL.

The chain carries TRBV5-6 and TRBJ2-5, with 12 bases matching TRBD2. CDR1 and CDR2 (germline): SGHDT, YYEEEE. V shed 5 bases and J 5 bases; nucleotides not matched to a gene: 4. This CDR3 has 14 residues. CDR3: CASRAGTSGETQYF. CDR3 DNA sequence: TGTGCCAGCAGAGCCGGGACTAGCGGGGAGACCCAGTACTTC.

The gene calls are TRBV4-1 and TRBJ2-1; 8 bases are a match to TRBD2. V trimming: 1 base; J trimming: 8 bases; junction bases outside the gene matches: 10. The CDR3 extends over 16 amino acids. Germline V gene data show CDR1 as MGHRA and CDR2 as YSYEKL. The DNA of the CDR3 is TGCGCCAGCAGCCAAGGGCTTAGCGGGACCGCCCATGAGCAGTTCTTC. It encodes CASSQGLSGTAHEQFF.

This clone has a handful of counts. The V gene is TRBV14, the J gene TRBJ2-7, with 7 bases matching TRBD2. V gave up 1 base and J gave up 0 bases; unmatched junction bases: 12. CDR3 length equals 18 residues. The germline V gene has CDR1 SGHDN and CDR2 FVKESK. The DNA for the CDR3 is TGTGCCAGCAGCCAAGCCCCTACTAGCGCCCAGAACTCCTACGAGCAGTACTTC. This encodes CASSQAPTSAQNSYEQYF.

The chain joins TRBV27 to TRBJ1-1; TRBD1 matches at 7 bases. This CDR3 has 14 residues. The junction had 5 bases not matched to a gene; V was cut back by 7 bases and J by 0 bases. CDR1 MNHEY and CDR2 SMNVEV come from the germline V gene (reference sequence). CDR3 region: CASTNRGMNTEAFF. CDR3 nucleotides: TGTGCCAGCACTAACAGGGGAATGAACACTGAAGCTTTCTTT.